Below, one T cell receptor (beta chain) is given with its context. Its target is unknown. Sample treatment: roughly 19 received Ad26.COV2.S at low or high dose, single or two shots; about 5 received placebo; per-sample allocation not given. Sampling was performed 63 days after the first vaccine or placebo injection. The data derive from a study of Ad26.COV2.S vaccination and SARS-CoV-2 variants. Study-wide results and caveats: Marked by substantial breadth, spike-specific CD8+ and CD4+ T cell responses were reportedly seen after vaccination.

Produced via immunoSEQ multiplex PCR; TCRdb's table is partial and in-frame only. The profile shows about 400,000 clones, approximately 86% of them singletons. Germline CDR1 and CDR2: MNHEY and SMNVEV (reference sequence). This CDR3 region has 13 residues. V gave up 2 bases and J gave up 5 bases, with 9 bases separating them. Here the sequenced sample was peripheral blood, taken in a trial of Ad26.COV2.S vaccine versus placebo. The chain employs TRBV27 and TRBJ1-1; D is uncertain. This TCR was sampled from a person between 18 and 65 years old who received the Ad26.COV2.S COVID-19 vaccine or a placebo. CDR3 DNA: TGTGCCAGCAGTTTACGGGGTCGGACTGAAGCTTTCTTT. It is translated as CASSLRGRTEAFF.